What follows is one T cell receptor (beta chain) and its context. Described time point: cycle 4 day 1 (C4D1), after less than seven weeks of nivolumab. Brentuximab vedotin exposure varied, and every patient relapsed after autologous stem cell transplantation. This sample is drawn from a study of PD-1 blockade in classical Hodgkin lymphoma. Sequencing used immunoSEQ multiplex PCR; TCRdb keeps in-frame clones, though not all of them. Found here are around 90,000 clones, just under 80% of them singletons; the top ten hold about 9.4%. This TCR was sampled from a human donor with classical Hodgkin lymphoma. The sample in question was peripheral blood mononuclear cells (PBMCs), obtained before the fourth cycle of nivolumab.

CDR3 bases: TGTGCCAGCAGCTTGACCTGGACAGGTGGACTGAGTGGCTACACCTTC. As protein: CASSLTWTGGLSGYTF. V and J are TRBV5-6 and TRBJ1-2; 7 bases map to TRBD1. V was clipped by 1 base and J by 7 bases; unmatched bases: 13. This CDR3 is 16 amino acids long. The germline V gene has CDR1 SGHDT and CDR2 YYEEEE. The complete variable domain, with remaining parts taken from reference TRBV5-6 and TRBJ1-2, reads DAGVTQSPTHLIKTRGQQVTLRCSPKSGHDTVSWYQQALGQGPQFIFQYYEEEERQRGNFPDRFSGHQFPNYSSELNVNALLLGDSALYLCASSLTWTGGLSGYTFGSGTRLTVV.